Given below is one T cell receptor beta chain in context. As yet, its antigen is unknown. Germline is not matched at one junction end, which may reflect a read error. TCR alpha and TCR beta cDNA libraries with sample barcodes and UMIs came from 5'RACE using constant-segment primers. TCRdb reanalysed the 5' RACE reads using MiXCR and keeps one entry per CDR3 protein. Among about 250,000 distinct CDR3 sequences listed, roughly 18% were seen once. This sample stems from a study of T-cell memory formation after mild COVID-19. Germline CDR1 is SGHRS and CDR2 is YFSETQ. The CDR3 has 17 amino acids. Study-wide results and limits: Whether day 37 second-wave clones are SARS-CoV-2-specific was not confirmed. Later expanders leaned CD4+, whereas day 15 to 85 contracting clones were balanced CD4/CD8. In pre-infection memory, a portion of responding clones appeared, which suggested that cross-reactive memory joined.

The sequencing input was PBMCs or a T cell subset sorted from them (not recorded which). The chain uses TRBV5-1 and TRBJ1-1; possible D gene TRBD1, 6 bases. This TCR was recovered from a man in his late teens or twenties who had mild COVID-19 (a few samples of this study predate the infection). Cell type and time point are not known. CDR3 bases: TGCGCCAGCAGCTTGTCTTCGGGGCAGGGGATGGACACTGAAGCTTCCTTT. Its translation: CASSLSSGQGMDTEASF.